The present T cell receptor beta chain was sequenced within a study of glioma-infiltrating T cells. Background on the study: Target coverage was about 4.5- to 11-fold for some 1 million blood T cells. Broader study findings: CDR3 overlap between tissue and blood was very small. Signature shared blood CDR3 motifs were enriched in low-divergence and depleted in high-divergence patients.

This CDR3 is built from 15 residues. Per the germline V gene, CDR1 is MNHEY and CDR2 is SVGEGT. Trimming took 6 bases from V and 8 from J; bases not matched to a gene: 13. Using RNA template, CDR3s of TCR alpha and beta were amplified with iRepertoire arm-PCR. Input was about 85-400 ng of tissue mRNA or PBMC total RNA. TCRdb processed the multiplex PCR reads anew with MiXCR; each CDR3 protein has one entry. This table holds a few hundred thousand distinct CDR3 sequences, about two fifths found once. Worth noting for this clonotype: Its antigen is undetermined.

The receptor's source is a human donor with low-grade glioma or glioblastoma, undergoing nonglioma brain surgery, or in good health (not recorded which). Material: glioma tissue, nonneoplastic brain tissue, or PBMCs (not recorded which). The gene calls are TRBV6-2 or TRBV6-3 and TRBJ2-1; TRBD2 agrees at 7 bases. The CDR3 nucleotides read TGTGCCAGCAGCCGACTGGCGGGAGTTCGTCATGAGCAGTTCTTC. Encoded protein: CASSRLAGVRHEQFF.